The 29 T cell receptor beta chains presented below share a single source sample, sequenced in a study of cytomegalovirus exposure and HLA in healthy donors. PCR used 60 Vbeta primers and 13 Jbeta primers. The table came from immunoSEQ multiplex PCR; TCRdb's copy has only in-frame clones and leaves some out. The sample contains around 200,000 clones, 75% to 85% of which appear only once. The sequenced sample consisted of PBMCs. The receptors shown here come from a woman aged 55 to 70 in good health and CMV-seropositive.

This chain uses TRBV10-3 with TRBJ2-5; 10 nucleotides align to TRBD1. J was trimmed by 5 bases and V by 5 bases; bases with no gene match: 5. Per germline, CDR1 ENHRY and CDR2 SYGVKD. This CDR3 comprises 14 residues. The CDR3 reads CAISSTGGAETQYF. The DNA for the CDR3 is TGTGCCATCAGTTCGACAGGGGGCGCGGAGACCCAGTACTTC.

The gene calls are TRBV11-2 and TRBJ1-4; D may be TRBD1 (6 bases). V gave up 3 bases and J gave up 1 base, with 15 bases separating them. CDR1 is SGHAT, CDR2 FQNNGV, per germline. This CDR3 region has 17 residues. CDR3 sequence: CASSLGQRTLTNEKLFF. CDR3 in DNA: TGTGCCAGCAGCTTGGGACAAAGAACCTTAACTAATGAAAAACTGTTTTTT.

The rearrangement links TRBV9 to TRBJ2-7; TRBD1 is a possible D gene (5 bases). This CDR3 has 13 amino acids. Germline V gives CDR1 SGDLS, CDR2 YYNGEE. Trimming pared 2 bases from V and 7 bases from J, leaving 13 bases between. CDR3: CASSVLGQPEQYF. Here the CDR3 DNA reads TGTGCCAGCAGCGTCTTGGGGCAGCCGGAGCAGTACTTC.

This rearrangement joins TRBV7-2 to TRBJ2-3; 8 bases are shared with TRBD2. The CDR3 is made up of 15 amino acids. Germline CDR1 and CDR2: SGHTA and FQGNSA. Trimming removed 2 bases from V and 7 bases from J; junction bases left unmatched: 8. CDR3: CASSLSGGFLYTQYF. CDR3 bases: TGTGCCAGCAGCTTAAGCGGGGGCTTCTTATATACGCAGTATTTT.

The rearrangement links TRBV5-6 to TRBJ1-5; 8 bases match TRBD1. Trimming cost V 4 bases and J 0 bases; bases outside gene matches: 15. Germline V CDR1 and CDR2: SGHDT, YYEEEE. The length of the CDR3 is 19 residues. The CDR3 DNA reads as TGTGCCAGCAGCCTCCGTCCCGGGACAGGATCCAATAGCAATCAGCCCCAGCATTTT. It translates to CASSLRPGTGSNSNQPQHF.

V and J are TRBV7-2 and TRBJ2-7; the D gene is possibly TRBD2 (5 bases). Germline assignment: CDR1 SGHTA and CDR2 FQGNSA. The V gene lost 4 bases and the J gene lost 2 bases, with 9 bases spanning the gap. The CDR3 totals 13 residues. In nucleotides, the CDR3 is TGTGCCAGCAGCTCCGGGGTAGCCTACGAGCAGTACTTC. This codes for CASSSGVAYEQYF.

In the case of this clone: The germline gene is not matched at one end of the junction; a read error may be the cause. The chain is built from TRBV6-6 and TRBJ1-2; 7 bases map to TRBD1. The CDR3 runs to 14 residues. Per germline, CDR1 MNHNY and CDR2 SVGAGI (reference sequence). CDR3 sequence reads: CASSYQLSTGREAF. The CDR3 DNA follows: TGTGCCAGCAGTTACCAACTCTCGACAGGGCGTGAAGCCTTC.

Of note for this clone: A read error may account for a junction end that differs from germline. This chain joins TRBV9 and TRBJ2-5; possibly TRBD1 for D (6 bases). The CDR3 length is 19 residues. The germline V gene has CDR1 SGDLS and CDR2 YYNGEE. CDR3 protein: CAGSVATPPIGTRQETQYF. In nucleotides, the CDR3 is TGTGCCGGCAGCGTAGCTACCCCCCCGATAGGGACAAGACAAGAGACCCAGTACTTC.

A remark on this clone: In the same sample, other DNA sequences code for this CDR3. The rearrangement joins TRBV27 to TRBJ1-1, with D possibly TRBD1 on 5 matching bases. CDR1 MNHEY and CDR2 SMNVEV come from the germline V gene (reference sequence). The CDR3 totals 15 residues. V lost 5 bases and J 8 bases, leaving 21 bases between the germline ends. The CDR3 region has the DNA TGTGCCAGCAGTGTAGCCTTTGGGGGACTTGGCGAAGCTTTCTTT. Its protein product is CASSVAFGGLGEAFF.

The CDR3 DNA reads TGTGCCAGCAGCTTTAGCGGGAGAGGCGAGACCCAGTACTTC. Its protein product is CASSFSGRGETQYF. The chain recombines TRBV7-2 with TRBJ2-5; TRBD2 matches at 9 bases. Germline V lookup: CDR1 SGHTA, CDR2 FQGNSA. There are 14 residues in the CDR3. J lost 5 bases, V lost 3 bases, and 4 bases had no gene match.

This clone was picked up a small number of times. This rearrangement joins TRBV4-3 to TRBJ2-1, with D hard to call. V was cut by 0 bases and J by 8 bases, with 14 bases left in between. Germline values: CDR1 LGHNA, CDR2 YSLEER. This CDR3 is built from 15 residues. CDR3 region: CASSQDRLGGDEQFF. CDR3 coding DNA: TGCGCCAGCAGCCAAGATCGGCTAGGCGGTGATGAGCAGTTCTTC.

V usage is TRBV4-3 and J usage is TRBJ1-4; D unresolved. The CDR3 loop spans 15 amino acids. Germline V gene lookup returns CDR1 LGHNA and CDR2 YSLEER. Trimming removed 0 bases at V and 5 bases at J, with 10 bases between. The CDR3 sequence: CASSQESELNEKLFF. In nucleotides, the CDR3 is TGCGCCAGCAGCCAAGAAAGTGAGTTAAATGAAAAACTGTTTTTT.

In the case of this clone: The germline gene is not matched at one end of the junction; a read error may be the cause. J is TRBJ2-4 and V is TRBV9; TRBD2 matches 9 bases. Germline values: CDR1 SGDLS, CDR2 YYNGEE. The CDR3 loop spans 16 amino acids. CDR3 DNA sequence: TGTGCCAGCAGCGTAGGTACCAGCGGGGGGACAAACAGTCAGTACTTC. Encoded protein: CASSVGTSGGTNSQYF.

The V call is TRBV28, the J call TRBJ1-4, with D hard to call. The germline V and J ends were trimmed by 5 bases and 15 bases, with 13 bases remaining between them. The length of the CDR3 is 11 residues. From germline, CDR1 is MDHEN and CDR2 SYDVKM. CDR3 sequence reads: CASSGGALVFF. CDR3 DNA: TGTGCCAGCAGTGGCGGAGCACTAGTGTTTTTT.

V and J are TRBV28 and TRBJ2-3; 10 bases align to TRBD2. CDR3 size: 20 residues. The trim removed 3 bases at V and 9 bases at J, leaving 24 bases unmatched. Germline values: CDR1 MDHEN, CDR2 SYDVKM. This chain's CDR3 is CASSLPSASGSQYSQGTQYF. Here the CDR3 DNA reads TGTGCCAGCAGTTTGCCCTCGGCTAGCGGGAGTCAATACTCCCAGGGGACGCAGTATTTT.

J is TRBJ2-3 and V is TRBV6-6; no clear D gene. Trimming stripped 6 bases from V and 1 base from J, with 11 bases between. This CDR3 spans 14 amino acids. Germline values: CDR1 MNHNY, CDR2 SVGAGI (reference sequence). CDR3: CASRHAVGTDTQYF. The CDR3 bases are TGTGCCAGCAGACACGCGGTAGGCACAGATACGCAGTATTTT.

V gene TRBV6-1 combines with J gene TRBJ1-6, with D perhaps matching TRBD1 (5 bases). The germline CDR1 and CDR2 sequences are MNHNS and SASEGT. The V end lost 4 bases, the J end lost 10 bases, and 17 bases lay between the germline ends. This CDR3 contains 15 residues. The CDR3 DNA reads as TGTGCCAGCAGTGGTCGGTGGATTGGACAATCACCCCTCCACTTT. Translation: CASSGRWIGQSPLHF.

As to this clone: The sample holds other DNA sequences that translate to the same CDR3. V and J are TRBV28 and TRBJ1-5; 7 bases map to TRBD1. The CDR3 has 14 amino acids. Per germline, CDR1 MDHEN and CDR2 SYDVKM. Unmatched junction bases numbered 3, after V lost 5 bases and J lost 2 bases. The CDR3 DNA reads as TGTGCCAGCAGTACGCAGGGGGGCAATCAGCCCCAGCATTTT. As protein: CASSTQGGNQPQHF.

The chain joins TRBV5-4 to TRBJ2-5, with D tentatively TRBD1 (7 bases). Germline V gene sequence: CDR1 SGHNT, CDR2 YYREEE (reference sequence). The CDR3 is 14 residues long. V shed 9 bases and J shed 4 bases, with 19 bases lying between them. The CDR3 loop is CAMSEGAGRETQYF. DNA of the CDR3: TGTGCCATGTCGGAGGGGGCGGGGCGAGAGACCCAGTACTTC.

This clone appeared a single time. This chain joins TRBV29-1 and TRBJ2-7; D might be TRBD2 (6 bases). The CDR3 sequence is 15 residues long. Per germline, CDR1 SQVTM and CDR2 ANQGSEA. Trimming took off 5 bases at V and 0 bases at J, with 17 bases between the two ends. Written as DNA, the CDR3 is TGCAGCGTTAGGGGAAGGCGGGGAGACTCCTACGAGCAGTACTTC. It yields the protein CSVRGRRGDSYEQYF.

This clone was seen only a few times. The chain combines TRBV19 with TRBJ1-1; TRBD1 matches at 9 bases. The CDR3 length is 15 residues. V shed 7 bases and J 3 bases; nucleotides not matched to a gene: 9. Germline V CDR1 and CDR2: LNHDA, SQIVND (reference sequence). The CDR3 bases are TGTGCCAGTACGAAGACAGGGGGATTGGACACTGAAGCTTTCTTT. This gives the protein CASTKTGGLDTEAFF. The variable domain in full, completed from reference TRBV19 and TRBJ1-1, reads DGGITQSPKYLFRKEGQNVTLSCEQNLNHDAMYWYRQDPGQGLRLIYYSQIVNDFQKGDIAEGYSVSREKKESFPLTVTSAQKNPTAFYLCASTKTGGLDTEAFFGQGTRLTVV.

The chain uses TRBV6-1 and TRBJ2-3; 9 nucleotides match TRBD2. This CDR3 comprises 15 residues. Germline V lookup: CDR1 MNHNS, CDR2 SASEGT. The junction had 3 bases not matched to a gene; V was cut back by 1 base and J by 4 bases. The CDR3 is CASSEVAGVPDTQYF. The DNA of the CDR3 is TGTGCCAGCAGTGAAGTAGCGGGAGTCCCAGATACGCAGTATTTT.

The CDR3 bases are TGCGCCAGCAGCTTGTTCCGGGACAGCATAAACACCGGGGAGCTGTTTTTT. Translating it yields CASSLFRDSINTGELFF. The chain recombines TRBV5-1 with TRBJ2-2; 7 nucleotides align to TRBD1. There are 17 residues in the CDR3. The trim removed 1 base at V and 2 bases at J, leaving 8 bases unmatched. CDR1 SGHRS and CDR2 YFSETQ come from the germline V gene.

In DNA, the CDR3 is TGTGCCAGCAGCTTACCCGGGACAGCCTCCTACGAGCAGTACTTC. Its translation is CASSLPGTASYEQYF. The chain is built from TRBV5-8 and TRBJ2-7, with TRBD1 matching 7 bases. The germline CDR1 and CDR2 sequences are SGHTS and YDEGEE. Trimming took 2 bases from V and 0 from J; bases not matched to a gene: 5. The CDR3 length is 15 residues.

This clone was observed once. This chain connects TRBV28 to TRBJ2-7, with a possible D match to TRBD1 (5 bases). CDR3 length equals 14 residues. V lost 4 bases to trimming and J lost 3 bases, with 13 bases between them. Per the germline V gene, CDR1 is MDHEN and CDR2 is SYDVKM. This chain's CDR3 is CASSSTGRFYEQYF. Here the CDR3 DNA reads TGTGCCAGCAGTTCTACAGGACGCTTCTACGAGCAGTACTTC.

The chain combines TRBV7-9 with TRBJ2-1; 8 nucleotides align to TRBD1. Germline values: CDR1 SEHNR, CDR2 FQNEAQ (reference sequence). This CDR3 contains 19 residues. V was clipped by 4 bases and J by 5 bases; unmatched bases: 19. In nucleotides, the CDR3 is TGTGCCAGCAGCTCAGTTCGAGCCTTGGACAGGGTGGGAGACAATGAGCAGTTCTTC. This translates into CASSSVRALDRVGDNEQFF.

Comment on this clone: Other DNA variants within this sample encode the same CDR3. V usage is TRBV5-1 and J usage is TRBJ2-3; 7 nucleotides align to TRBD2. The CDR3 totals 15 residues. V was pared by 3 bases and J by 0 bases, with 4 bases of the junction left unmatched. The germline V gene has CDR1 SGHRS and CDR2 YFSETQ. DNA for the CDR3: TGCGCCAGCAGCTCGGGACTATCGAGCACAGATACGCAGTATTTT. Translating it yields CASSSGLSSTDTQYF.

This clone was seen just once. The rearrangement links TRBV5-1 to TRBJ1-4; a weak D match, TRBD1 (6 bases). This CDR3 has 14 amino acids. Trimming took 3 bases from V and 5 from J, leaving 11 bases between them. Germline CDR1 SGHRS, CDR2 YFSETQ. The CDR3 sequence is CASSWTEGNEKLFF. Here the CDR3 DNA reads TGCGCCAGCAGCTGGACAGAGGGCAATGAAAAACTGTTTTTT. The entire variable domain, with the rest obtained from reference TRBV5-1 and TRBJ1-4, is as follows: KAGVTQTPRYLIKTRGQQVTLSCSPISGHRSVSWYQQTPGQGLQFLFEYFSETQRNKGNFPGRFSGRQFSNSRSEMNVSTLELGDSALYLCASSWTEGNEKLFFGSGTQLSVL.

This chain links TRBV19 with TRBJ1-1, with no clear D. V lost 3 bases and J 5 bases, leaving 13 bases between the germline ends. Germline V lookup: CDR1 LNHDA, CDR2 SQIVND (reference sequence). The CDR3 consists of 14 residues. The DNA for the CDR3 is TGTGCCAGTAGTATGGGAGCAGATGGTACTGAAGCTTTCTTT. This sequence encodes CASSMGADGTEAFF. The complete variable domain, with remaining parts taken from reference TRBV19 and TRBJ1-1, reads DGGITQSPKYLFRKEGQNVTLSCEQNLNHDAMYWYRQDPGQGLRLIYYSQIVNDFQKGDIAEGYSVSREKKESFPLTVTSAQKNPTAFYLCASSMGADGTEAFFGQGTRLTVV.